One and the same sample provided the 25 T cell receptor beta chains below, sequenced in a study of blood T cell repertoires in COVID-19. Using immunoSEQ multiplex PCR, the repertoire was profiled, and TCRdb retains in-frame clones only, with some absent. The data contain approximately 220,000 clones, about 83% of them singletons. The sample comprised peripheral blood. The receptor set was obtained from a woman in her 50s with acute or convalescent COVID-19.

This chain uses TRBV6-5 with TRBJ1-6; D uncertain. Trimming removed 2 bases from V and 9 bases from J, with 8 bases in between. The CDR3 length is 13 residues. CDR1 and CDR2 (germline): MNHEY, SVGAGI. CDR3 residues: CASSYAEISPLHF. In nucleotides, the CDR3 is TGTGCCAGCAGTTACGCCGAGATTTCACCCCTCCACTTT.

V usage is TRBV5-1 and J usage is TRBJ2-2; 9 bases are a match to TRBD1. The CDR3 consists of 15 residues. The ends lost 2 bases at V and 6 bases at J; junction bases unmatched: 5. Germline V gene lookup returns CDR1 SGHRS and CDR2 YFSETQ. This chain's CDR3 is CASSLGTGFPGELFF. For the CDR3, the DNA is TGCGCCAGCAGCTTAGGGACAGGGTTCCCCGGGGAGCTGTTTTTT.

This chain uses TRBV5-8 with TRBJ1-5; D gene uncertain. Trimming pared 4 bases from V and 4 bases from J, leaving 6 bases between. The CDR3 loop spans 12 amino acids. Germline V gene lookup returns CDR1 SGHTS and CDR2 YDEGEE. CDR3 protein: CASSPFNQPQHF. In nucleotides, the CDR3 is TGTGCCAGCAGCCCCTTTAATCAGCCCCAGCATTTT.

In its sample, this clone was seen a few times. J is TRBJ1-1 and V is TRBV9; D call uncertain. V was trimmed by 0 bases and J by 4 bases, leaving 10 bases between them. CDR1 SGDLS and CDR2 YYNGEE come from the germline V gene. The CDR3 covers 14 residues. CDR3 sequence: CASSVEGDATEAFF. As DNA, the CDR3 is TGTGCCAGCAGCGTAGAGGGAGATGCCACTGAAGCTTTCTTT.

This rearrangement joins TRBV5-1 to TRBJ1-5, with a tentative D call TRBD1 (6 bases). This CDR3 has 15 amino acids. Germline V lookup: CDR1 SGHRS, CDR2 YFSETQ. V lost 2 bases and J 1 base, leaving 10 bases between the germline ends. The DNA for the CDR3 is TGCGCCAGCAGCTTTCAGGGGATGAGCAATCAGCCCCAGCATTTT. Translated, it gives CASSFQGMSNQPQHF.

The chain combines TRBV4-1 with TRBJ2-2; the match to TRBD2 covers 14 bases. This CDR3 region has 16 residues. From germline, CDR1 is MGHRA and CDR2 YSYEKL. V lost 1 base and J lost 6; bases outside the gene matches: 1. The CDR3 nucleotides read TGCGCCAGCAGCCAAGGACTAGCGGGAGGGCCCGGGGAGCTGTTTTTT. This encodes CASSQGLAGGPGELFF.

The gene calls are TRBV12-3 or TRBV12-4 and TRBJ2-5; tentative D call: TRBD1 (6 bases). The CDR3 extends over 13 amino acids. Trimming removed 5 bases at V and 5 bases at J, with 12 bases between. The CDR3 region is CASSTGFRETQYF. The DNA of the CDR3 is TGTGCCAGCAGTACAGGGTTCAGGGAGACCCAGTACTTC.

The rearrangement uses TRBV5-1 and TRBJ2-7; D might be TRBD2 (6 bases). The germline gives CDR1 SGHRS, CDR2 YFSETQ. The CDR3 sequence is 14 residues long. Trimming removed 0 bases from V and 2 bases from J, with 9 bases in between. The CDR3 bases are TGCGCCAGCAGCTTGGTCGGGGGTGCCTACGAGCAGTACTTC. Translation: CASSLVGGAYEQYF.

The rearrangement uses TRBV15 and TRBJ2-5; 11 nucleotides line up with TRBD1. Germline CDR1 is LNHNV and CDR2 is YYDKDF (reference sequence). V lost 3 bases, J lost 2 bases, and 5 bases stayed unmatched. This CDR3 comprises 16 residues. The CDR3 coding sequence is TGTGCCACCAGCAGGGGACAGGGGGTGGCACAAGAGACCCAGTACTTC. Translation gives CATSRGQGVAQETQYF.

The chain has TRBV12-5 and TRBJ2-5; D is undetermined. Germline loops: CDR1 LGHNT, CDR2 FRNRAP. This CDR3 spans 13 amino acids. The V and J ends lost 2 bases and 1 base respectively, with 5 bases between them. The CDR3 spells CASGLPIQETQYF. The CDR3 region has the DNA TGTGCTAGTGGTTTGCCAATCCAAGAGACCCAGTACTTC.

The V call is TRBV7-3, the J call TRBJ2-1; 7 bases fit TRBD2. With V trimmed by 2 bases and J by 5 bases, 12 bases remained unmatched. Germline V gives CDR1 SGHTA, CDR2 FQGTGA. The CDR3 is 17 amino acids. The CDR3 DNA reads TGTGCCAGCAGCTTACGCACTGGGACTAACGCTAACAATGAGCAGTTCTTC. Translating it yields CASSLRTGTNANNEQFF.

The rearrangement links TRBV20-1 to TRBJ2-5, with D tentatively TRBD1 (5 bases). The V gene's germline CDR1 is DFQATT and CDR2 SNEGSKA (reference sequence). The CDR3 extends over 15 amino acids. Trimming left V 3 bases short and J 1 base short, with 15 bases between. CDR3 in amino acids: CSASGNRLFQETQYF. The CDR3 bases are TGCAGTGCTAGTGGGAACAGGCTGTTCCAAGAGACCCAGTACTTC.

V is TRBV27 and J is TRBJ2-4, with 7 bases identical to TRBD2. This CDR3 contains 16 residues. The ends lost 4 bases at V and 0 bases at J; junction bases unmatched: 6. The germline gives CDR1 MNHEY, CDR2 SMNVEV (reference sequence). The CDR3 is CASSWGGVAAKNIQYF. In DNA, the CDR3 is TGTGCCAGCAGTTGGGGGGGGGTAGCAGCCAAAAACATTCAGTACTTC.

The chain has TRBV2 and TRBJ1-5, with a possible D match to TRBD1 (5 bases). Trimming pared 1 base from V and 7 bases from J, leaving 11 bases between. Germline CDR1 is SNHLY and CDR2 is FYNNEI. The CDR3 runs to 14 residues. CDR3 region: CASSEEGKGQPQHF. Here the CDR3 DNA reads TGTGCCAGCAGTGAAGAAGGGAAGGGGCAGCCCCAGCATTTT.

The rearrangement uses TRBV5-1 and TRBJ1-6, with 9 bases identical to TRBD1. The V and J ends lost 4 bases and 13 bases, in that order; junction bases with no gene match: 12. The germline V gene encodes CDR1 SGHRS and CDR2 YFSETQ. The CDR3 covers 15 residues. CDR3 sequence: CASSPRTGEESPLHF. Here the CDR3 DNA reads TGCGCCAGCAGCCCCCGGACAGGGGAAGAGTCGCCCCTCCACTTT.

CDR3 protein: CSVVGGSGELFF. The CDR3 region has the DNA TGCAGCGTTGTCGGCGGGAGCGGGGAGCTGTTTTTT. The chain joins TRBV29-1 to TRBJ2-2; 7 bases agree with TRBD2. The junction had 3 bases not matched to a gene; V was cut back by 4 bases and J by 7 bases. The CDR3 extends over 12 amino acids. Germline CDR1 and CDR2: SQVTM and ANQGSEA.

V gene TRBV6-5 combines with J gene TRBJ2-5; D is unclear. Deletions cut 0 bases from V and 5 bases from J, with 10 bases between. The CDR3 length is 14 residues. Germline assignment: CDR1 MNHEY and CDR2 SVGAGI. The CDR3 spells CASSYSYTSETQYF. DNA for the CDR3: TGTGCCAGCAGTTACTCGTACACCTCGGAGACCCAGTACTTC.

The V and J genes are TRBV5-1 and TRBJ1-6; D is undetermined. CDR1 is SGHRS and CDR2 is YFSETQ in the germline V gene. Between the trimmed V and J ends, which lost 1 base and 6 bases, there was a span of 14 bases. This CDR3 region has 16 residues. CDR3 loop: CASSLTSGPANSPLHF. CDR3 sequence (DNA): TGCGCCAGCAGCTTGACGAGCGGGCCGGCTAATTCACCCCTCCACTTT.

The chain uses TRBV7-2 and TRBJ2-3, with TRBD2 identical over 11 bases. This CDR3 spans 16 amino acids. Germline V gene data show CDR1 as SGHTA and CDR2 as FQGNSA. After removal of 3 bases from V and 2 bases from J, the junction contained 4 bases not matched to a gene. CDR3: CASSFSGRDLTDTQYF. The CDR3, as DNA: TGTGCCAGCAGCTTTAGCGGGAGGGACCTCACAGATACGCAGTATTTT.

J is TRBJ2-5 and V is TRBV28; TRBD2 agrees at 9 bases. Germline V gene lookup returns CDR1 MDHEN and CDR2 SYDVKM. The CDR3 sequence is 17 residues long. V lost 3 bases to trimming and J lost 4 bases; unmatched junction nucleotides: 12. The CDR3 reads CASSFPRWREGLETQYF. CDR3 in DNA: TGTGCCAGCAGTTTCCCACGGTGGCGGGAGGGCCTAGAGACCCAGTACTTC.

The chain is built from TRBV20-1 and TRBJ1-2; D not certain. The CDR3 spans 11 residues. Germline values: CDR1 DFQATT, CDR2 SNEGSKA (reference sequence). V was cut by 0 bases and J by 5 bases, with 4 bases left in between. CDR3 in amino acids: CSARDNYGYTF. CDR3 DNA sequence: TGCAGTGCTAGAGACAATTATGGCTACACCTTC.

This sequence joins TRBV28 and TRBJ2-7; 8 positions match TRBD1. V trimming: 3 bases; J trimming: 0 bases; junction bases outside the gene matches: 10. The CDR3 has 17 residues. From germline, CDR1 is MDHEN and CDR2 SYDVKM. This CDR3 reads CASSFPFTGGASYEQYF. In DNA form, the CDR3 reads TGTGCCAGCAGTTTCCCTTTTACAGGGGGAGCCTCCTACGAGCAGTACTTC.

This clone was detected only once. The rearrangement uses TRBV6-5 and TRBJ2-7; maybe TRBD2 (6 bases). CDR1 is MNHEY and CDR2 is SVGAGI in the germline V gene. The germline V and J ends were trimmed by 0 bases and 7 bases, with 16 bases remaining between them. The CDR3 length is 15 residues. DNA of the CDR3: TGTGCCAGCAGTTACTCGGCGGGACGGTCGAGAGAGCAGTACTTC. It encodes CASSYSAGRSREQYF.

CDR3 amino acids: CASRQTQGAPGDTQYF. DNA of the CDR3: TGCGCCAGCAGACAAACGCAGGGGGCGCCTGGAGATACGCAGTATTTT. This chain joins TRBV5-1 and TRBJ2-3, with 8 bases that match TRBD1. With 5 bases clipped from V and 5 bases from J, the junction kept 13 bases outside the gene matches. Germline assignment: CDR1 SGHRS and CDR2 YFSETQ. This CDR3 region has 16 residues. Filled out from reference TRBV5-1 and TRBJ2-3, the complete variable domain reads KAGVTQTPRYLIKTRGQQVTLSCSPISGHRSVSWYQQTPGQGLQFLFEYFSETQRNKGNFPGRFSGRQFSNSRSEMNVSTLELGDSALYLCASRQTQGAPGDTQYFGPGTRLTVL.

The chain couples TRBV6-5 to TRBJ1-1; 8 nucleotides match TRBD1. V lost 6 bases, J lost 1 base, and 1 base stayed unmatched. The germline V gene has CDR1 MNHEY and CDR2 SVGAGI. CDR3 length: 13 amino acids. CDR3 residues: CASRGQANTEAFF. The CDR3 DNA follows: TGTGCCAGCAGGGGACAGGCGAACACTGAAGCTTTCTTT.